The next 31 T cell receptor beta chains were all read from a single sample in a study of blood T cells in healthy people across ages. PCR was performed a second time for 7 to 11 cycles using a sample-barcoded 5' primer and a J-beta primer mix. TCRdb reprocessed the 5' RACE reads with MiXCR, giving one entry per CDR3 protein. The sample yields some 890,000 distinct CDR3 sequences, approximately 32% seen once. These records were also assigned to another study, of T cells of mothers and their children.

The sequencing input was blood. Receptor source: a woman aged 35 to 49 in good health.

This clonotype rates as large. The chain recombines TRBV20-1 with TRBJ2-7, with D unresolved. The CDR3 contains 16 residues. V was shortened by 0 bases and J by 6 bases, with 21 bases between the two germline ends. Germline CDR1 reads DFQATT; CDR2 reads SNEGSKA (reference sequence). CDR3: CSARDGSDRVLGEQYF. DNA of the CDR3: TGCAGTGCTAGAGACGGAAGCGACCGGGTTTTGGGCGAGCAGTACTTC.

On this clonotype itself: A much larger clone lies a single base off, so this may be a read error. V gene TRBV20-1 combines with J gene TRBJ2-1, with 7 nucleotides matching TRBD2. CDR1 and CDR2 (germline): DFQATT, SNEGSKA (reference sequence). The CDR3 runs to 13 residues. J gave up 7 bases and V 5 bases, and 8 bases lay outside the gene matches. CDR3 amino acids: CSAGIERGNEQFF. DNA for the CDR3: TGCAGTGCTGGAATTGAGCGGGGAAATGAGCAGTTCTTC.

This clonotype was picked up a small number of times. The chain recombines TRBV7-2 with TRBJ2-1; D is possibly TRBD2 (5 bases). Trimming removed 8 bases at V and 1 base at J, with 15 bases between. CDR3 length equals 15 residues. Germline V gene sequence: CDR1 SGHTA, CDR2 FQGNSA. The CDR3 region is CASRGVFRSYNEQFF. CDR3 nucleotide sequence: TGTGCCAGCCGGGGAGTTTTTCGATCCTACAATGAGCAGTTCTTC.

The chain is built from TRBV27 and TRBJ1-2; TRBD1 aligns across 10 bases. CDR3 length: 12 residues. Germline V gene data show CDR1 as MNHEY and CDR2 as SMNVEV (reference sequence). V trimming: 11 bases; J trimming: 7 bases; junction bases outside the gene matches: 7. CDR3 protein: CAGRGQGSGYTF. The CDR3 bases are TGTGCCGGTAGGGGACAGGGGTCTGGCTACACCTTC.

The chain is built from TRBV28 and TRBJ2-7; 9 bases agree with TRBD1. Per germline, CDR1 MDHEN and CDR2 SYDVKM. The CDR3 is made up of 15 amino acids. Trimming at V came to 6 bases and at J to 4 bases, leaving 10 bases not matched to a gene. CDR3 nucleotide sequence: TGTGCCAGCAGGGGAACCGGGACAGGGACTTACGAGCAGTACTTC. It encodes CASRGTGTGTYEQYF.

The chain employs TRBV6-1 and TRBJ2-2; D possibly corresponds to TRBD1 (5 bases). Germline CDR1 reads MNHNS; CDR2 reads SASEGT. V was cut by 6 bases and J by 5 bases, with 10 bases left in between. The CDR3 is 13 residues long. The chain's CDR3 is CASRLAGTGELFF. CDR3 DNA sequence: TGTGCCAGCAGATTGGCAGGGACCGGGGAGCTGTTTTTT.

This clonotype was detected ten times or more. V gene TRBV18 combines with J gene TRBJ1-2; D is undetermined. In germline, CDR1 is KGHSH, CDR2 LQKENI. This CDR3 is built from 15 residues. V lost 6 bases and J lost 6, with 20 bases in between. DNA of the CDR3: TGTGCCAGCTCTGCTGTGGGCAGCAGGTACGATGGCTACACCTTC. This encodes CASSAVGSRYDGYTF.

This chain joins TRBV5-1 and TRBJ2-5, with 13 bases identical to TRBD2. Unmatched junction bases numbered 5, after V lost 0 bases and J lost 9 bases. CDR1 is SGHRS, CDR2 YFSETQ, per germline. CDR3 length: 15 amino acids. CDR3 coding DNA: TGCGCCAGCAGCTTGGGGACTAGCGGGAGAAGTGCCCAGTACTTC. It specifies CASSLGTSGRSAQYF.

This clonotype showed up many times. The CDR3 DNA reads TGCAGTGCCGCGAAACAGGGGGCGACTCGTGGCTACACCTTC. This gives the protein CSAAKQGATRGYTF. This chain uses TRBV20-1 with TRBJ1-2, with 9 bases aligning to TRBD1. The junction had 12 bases not matched to a gene; V was cut back by 6 bases and J by 7 bases. The germline gives CDR1 DFQATT, CDR2 SNEGSKA (reference sequence). CDR3 length: 14 amino acids.

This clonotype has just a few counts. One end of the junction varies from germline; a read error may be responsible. CDR3 coding DNA: TGTACCAGCAGTTTATATTCTCGGGTGAACACTGAAGCTTTCTTT. This gives the protein CTSSLYSRVNTEAFF. The genes are TRBV28 and TRBJ1-1; no clear D gene. The germline V gene has CDR1 MDHEN and CDR2 SYDVKM. This CDR3 is built from 15 residues.

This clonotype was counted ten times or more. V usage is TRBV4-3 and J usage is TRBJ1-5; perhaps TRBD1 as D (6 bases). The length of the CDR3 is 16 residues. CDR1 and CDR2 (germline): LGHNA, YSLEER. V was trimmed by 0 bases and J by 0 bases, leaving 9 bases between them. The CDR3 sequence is CASSQDKGDSNQPQHF. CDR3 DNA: TGCGCCAGCAGCCAAGATAAGGGGGATAGCAATCAGCCCCAGCATTTT.

In DNA, the CDR3 is TGCGCCAGCAGCTTCCTCGGGGCGGGAAACACTGAAGCTTTCTTT. Its translation: CASSFLGAGNTEAFF. The rearrangement joins TRBV5-1 to TRBJ1-1, with D possibly TRBD1 on 5 matching bases. The V gene lost 2 bases and the J gene lost 2 bases, with 13 bases spanning the gap. The CDR3 extends over 15 amino acids. From germline, CDR1 is SGHRS and CDR2 YFSETQ.

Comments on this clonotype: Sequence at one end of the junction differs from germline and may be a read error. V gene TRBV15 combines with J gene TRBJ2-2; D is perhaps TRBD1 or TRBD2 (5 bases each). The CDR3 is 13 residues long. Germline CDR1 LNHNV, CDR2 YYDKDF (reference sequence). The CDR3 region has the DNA TGTGCCACTTGGGACGGGAACACCGGGGAGCGGTTTTTT. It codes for CATWDGNTGERFF.

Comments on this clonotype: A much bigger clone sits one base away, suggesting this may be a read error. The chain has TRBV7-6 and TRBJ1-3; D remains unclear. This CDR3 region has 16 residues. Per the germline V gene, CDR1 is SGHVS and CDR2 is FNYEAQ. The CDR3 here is CASSLGSSGSGNTTYF. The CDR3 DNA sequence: TGTGCCAGCAGCTTAGGGTCGAGTGGCTCTGGAAACACCACATATTTT.

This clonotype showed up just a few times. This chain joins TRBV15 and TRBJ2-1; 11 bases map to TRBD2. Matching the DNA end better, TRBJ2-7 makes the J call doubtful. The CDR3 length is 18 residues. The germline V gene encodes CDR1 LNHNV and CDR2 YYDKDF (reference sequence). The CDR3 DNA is TGTGCCACCAGCAGAGTTGGGACTAGCGGAAGCTCCTACAATGAGCAGTACTTC. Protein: CATSRVGTSGSSYNEQYF.

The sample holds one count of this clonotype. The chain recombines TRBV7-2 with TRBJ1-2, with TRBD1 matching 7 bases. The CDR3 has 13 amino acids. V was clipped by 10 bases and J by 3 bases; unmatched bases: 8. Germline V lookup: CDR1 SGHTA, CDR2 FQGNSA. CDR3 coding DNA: TGTGCCAACAGTCTGGGACAGTACTATGGCTACACCTTC. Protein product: CANSLGQYYGYTF.

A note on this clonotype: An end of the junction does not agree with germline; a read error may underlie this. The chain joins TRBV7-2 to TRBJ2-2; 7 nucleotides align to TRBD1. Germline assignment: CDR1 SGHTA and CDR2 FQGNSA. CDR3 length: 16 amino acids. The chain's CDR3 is CASSFSGQVNTGERFF. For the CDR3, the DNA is TGTGCCAGCAGCTTTTCTGGACAGGTGAACACCGGGGAGCGGTTTTTT.

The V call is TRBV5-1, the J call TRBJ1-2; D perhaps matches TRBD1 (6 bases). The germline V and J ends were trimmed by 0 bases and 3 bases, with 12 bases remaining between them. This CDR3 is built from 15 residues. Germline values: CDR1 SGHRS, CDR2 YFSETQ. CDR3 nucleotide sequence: TGCGCCAGCAGCTTGGGGACAGTCGAGGACTATGGCTACACCTTC. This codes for CASSLGTVEDYGYTF.

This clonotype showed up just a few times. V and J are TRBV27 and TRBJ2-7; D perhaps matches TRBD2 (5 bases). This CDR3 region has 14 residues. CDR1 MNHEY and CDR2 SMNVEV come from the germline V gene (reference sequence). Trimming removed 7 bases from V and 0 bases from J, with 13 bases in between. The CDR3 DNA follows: TGTGCCAGCACCACATTAGGGAGCTCCTACGAGCAGTACTTC. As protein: CASTTLGSSYEQYF.

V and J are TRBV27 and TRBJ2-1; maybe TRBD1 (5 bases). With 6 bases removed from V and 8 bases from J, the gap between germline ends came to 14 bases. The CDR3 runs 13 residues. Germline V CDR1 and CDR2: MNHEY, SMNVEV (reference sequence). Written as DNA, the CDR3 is TGTGCCAGCAGACCACAGGTTAACGATGAGCAGTTCTTC. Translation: CASRPQVNDEQFF.

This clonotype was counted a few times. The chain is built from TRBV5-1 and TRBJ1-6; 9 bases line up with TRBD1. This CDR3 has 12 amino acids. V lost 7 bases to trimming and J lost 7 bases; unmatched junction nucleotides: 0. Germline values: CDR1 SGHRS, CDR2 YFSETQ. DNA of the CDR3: TGCGCCAGCGGACAGGGGAATTCACCCCTCCACTTT. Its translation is CASGQGNSPLHF.

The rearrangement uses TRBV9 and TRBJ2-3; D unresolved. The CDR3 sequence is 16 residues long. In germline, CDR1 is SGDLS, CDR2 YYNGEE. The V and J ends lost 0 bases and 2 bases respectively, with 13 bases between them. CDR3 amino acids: CASSVEAVPDTDTQYF. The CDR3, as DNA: TGTGCCAGCAGCGTAGAAGCCGTCCCCGACACAGATACGCAGTATTTT.

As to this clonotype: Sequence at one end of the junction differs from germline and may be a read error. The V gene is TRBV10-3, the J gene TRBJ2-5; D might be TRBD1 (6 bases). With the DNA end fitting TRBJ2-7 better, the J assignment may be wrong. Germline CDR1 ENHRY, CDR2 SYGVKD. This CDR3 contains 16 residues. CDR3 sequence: CAIGEPGGTSTYEQYF. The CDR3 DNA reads TGTGCCATCGGTGAGCCGGGTGGGACATCAACCTACGAGCAGTACTTC.

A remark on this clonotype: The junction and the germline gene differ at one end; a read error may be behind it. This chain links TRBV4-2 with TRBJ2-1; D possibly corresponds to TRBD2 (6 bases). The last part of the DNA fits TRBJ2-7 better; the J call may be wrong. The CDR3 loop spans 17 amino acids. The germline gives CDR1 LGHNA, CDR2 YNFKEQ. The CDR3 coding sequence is TGTGCCAGCAACCAAGATCCCGGGAGCGAGTCCTACAATGAGCAGTACTTC. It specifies CASNQDPGSESYNEQYF.

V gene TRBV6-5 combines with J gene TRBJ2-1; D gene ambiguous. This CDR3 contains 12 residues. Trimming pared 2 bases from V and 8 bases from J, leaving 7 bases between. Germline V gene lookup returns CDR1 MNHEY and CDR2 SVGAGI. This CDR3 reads CASSYRGDEQFF. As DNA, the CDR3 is TGTGCCAGCAGTTACCGAGGAGATGAGCAGTTCTTC.

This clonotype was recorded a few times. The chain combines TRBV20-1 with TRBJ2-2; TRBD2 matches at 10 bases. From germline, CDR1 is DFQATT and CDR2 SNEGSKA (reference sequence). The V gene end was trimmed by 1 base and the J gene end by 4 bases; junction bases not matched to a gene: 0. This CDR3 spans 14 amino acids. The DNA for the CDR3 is TGCAGTGCTAGAGGGACTAGCGGCACCGGGGAGCTGTTTTTT. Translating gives CSARGTSGTGELFF.

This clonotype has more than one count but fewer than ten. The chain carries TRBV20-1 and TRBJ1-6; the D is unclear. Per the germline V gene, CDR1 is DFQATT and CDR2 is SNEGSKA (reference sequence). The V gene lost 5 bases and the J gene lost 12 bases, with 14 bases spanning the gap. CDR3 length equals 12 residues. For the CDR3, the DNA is TGCAGTGCTCACACCCCGTCCGAACCCCTCCACTTT. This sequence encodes CSAHTPSEPLHF.

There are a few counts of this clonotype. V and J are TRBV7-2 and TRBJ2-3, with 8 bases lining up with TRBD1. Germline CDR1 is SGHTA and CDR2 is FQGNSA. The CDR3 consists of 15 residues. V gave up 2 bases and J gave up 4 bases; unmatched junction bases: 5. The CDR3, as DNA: TGTGCCAGCAGCTTAATGCAGGGGGCTGCAGATACGCAGTATTTT. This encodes CASSLMQGAADTQYF.

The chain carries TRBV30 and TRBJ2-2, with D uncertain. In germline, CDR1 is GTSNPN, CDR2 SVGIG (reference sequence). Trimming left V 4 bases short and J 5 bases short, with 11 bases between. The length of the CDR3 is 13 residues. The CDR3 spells CAWNGPRTGELFF. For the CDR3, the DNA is TGTGCCTGGAACGGGCCCCGGACCGGGGAGCTGTTTTTT.

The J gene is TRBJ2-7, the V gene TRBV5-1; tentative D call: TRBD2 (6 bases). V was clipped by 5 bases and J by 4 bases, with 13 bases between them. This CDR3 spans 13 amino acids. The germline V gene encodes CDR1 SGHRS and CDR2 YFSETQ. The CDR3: CASRRERSYEQYF. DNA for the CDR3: TGCGCCAGCAGACGGGAGAGAAGTTACGAGCAGTACTTC.

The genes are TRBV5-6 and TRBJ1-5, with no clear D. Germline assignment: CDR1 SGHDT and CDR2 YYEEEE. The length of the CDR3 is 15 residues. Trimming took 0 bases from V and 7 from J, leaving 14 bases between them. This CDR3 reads CASSLGQLSGQPQHF. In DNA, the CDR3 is TGTGCCAGCAGCTTGGGGCAGCTTTCTGGGCAGCCCCAGCATTTT.